One and the same sample provided the 20 T cell receptor beta chains below, sequenced in a study of identical twins. One entry per CDR3 protein results from TCRdb running MiXCR on the 5' RACE reads. This table has about 150,000 distinct CDR3 sequences, around 3.5% appearing once. The material sequenced was memory T cells sorted from blood. These receptors all come from a man aged 18 to 29 in good health.

This clonotype was recorded many times. The V gene is TRBV4-3, the J gene TRBJ2-7; TRBD1 matches at 7 bases. The CDR3 covers 15 residues. CDR1 is LGHNA and CDR2 is YSLEER in the germline V gene. V trimming: 5 bases; J trimming: 2 bases; junction bases outside the gene matches: 9. CDR3 loop: CASSFERQGAYEQYF. CDR3 sequence (DNA): TGCGCCAGCAGCTTCGAACGACAGGGTGCCTACGAGCAGTACTTC.

This clonotype was detected a few times. The V call is TRBV18, the J call TRBJ1-4; tentatively, D is TRBD1 (6 bases). This CDR3 has 14 amino acids. CDR1 KGHSH and CDR2 LQKENI come from the germline V gene. V lost 3 bases and J lost 3, with 8 bases in between. CDR3 protein: CASSPGAANEKLFF. DNA of the CDR3: TGTGCCAGCTCACCGGGGGCAGCTAATGAAAAACTGTTTTTT.

This clonotype was picked up a small number of times. The rearrangement uses TRBV18 and TRBJ1-1; unclear D gene. Germline lookup yields CDR1 KGHSH and CDR2 LQKENI. The CDR3 is made up of 15 amino acids. The germline V and J ends were trimmed by 6 bases and 0 bases, with 14 bases remaining between them. As DNA, the CDR3 is TGTGCCAGCTCCCTCGGACGGAGCATGAACACTGAAGCTTTCTTT. Amino acids: CASSLGRSMNTEAFF.

In this sample, this clonotype turned up many times. The chain uses TRBV28 and TRBJ2-6, with unresolved D. Germline V CDR1 and CDR2: MDHEN, SYDVKM. V was clipped by 8 bases and J by 2 bases, with 7 bases between them. CDR3 length equals 13 residues. The chain's CDR3 is CASGETGANVLTF. CDR3 bases: TGTGCCAGCGGCGAAACTGGGGCCAACGTCCTGACTTTC.

This clonotype was seen a single time. Just one base apart from a much larger clone, this may be a read error. The rearrangement links TRBV20-1 to TRBJ2-1, with D possibly being TRBD2 (5 bases). The CDR3 loop spans 14 amino acids. Germline CDR1 reads DFQATT; CDR2 reads SNEGSKA (reference sequence). The CDR3 nucleotides are TGCAGTATGCTTTGGCGGGCCGAGTCCAATGAGCAGTCCTTC. Translating it yields CSMLWRAESNEQSF.

This clonotype was seen many times. V and J are TRBV11-2 and TRBJ1-6; possible D gene TRBD1, 6 bases. The V end lost 1 base, the J end lost 6 bases, and 10 bases lay between the germline ends. The length of the CDR3 is 15 residues. Germline values: CDR1 SGHAT, CDR2 FQNNGV. As DNA, the CDR3 is TGTGCCAGCAGCTTAGCCCTGGACAGTAATTCACCCCTCCACTTT. Residues: CASSLALDSNSPLHF.

The sample holds many counts of this clonotype. CDR3 in amino acids: CASSLVGVNEQFF. CDR3 DNA: TGTGCCAGCAGCTTAGTTGGGGTAAATGAGCAGTTCTTC. The rearrangement joins TRBV11-2 to TRBJ2-1, with D uncertain. V was cut by 1 base and J by 7 bases, with 8 bases left in between. The CDR3 consists of 13 residues. CDR1 is SGHAT, CDR2 FQNNGV, per germline.

The genes are TRBV4-3 and TRBJ1-6, with TRBD1 matching 7 bases. Losses at the gene ends were 1 base for V and 9 bases for J; bases not matched to a gene: 6. The CDR3 consists of 15 residues. From germline, CDR1 is LGHNA and CDR2 YSLEER. The CDR3 here is CASSQGQGSFSPLHF. The CDR3 DNA reads TGCGCCAGCAGCCAAGGACAGGGATCATTTTCACCCCTCCACTTT.

This clonotype was counted ten times or more. The chain has TRBV29-1 and TRBJ2-1; 9 nucleotides agree with TRBD2. Germline V gives CDR1 SQVTM, CDR2 ANQGSEA. The CDR3 is made up of 14 amino acids. J was trimmed by 4 bases and V by 3 bases; bases with no gene match: 4. CDR3 amino acids: CSVDPSGIYNEQFF. CDR3 DNA: TGCAGCGTTGATCCTAGCGGGATTTACAATGAGCAGTTCTTC.

This clonotype has ten or more counts. This chain connects TRBV19 to TRBJ2-1; D call uncertain. The CDR3 spans 14 residues. The germline V gene has CDR1 LNHDA and CDR2 SQIVND (reference sequence). V dropped 4 bases and J dropped 3 bases, with 10 bases sitting between them. CDR3 coding DNA: TGTGCCAGTAGTAAGCTGGTGGACTACAATGAGCAGTTCTTC. Translating gives CASSKLVDYNEQFF. Supplemented by reference TRBV19 and TRBJ2-1, the full variable domain reads DGGITQSPKYLFRKEGQNVTLSCEQNLNHDAMYWYRQDPGQGLRLIYYSQIVNDFQKGDIAEGYSVSREKKESFPLTVTSAQKNPTAFYLCASSKLVDYNEQFFGPGTRLTVL.

This clonotype was seen ten or more times. J is TRBJ2-3 and V is TRBV4-3; a possible D gene is TRBD2 (5 bases). V was pared by 1 base and J by 4 bases, with 9 bases between. Germline assignment: CDR1 LGHNA and CDR2 YSLEER. This CDR3 region has 14 residues. The CDR3 DNA is TGCGCCAGCAGCCAAGGGACTCTGGCAGATACGCAGTATTTT. Protein: CASSQGTLADTQYF.

This clonotype was recorded at least ten times. This chain links TRBV12-3 or TRBV12-4 with TRBJ2-5, with D perhaps matching TRBD2 (5 bases). This CDR3 spans 14 amino acids. The germline V and J ends were trimmed by 1 base and 5 bases, with 11 bases remaining between them. In nucleotides, the CDR3 is TGTGCCAGCAGTTTAGAGGGAAGGGAGGAGACCCAGTACTTC. As protein: CASSLEGREETQYF.

This clonotype was detected ten times or more. This chain connects TRBV28 to TRBJ2-7, with D perhaps TRBD1 (6 bases). The germline V and J ends were trimmed by 3 bases and 3 bases, with 9 bases remaining between them. This CDR3 contains 13 residues. Germline V lookup: CDR1 MDHEN, CDR2 SYDVKM. The CDR3 loop reads CASSFPQGYEQYF. The CDR3 DNA sequence: TGTGCCAGCAGTTTTCCACAGGGCTACGAGCAGTACTTC.

In this sample, this clonotype turned up many times. The CDR3 DNA reads TGTGCCAGTAGTATCAGCCCGTTCTTCTACAATGAGCAGTTCTTC. The encoded protein is CASSISPFFYNEQFF. The chain recombines TRBV19 with TRBJ2-1; D not resolved. The CDR3 has 15 amino acids. Germline values: CDR1 LNHDA, CDR2 SQIVND (reference sequence). V gave up 3 bases and J gave up 3 bases, with 12 bases separating them.

As to this clonotype: With a much larger clone just one base away, this may be a read error. This chain uses TRBV5-6 with TRBJ2-2, with D tentatively TRBD1 or TRBD2 (6 bases each). This CDR3 contains 17 residues. Germline assignment: CDR1 SGHDT and CDR2 YYEEEE. DNA of the CDR3: TGTGCCAGCAGCTTGGGGTTTCGAACCTGGGGGGCCGGGGAGCTGTATTTT. Amino acids: CASSLGFRTWGAGELYF.

On this clonotype: Just one base apart from a much larger clone, this may be a read error. The chain couples TRBV2 to TRBJ2-3; D may be TRBD2 (6 bases). Germline assignment: CDR1 SNHLY and CDR2 FYNNEI. The CDR3 covers 12 residues. The CDR3 coding sequence is TGTGCCAGCAGGGAGGGGACTCATACGCGGTATTTT. It is translated as CASREGTHTRYF.

Only a few counts were recorded for this clonotype. The chain links TRBV5-1 to TRBJ2-2; 12 bases line up with TRBD2. V lost 3 bases, J lost 6 bases, and 6 bases stayed unmatched. The CDR3 has 16 amino acids. Germline CDR1 and CDR2: SGHRS and YFSETQ. The CDR3 DNA follows: TGCGCCAGCAGCTCGCTGACTAGCGGGAGTCCCGGGGAGCTGTTTTTT. Amino acids: CASSSLTSGSPGELFF. Drawing the rest from reference TRBV5-1 and TRBJ2-2, the complete variable domain is KAGVTQTPRYLIKTRGQQVTLSCSPISGHRSVSWYQQTPGQGLQFLFEYFSETQRNKGNFPGRFSGRQFSNSRSEMNVSTLELGDSALYLCASSSLTSGSPGELFFGEGSRLTVL.

This clonotype was observed many times. The CDR3 region has the DNA TGCAGTGCCACCGGGACTAGCGGGAAACAGCAGTTCTTC. It is translated as CSATGTSGKQQFF. The chain carries TRBV20-1 and TRBJ2-1; 13 nucleotides line up with TRBD2. This CDR3 has 13 residues. Germline lookup yields CDR1 DFQATT and CDR2 SNEGSKA (reference sequence). J lost 11 bases, V lost 6 bases, and 7 bases had no gene match.

In its sample, this clonotype was seen many times. This chain connects TRBV5-5 to TRBJ2-2, with 7 bases identical to TRBD1. The CDR3 runs to 15 residues. With 5 bases clipped from V and 2 bases from J, the junction kept 6 bases outside the gene matches. Germline V gene lookup returns CDR1 SGHKS and CDR2 YYEKEE (reference sequence). The CDR3 loop is CASRFGTANTGELFF. DNA of the CDR3: TGTGCCAGCAGATTCGGGACAGCAAACACCGGGGAGCTGTTTTTT.

This clonotype has ten or more counts. This sequence joins TRBV7-2 and TRBJ2-5; unclear D gene. V lost 2 bases, J lost 5 bases, and 12 bases lay in between. There are 14 residues in the CDR3. CDR1 SGHTA and CDR2 FQGNSA come from the germline V gene. The CDR3 DNA is TGTGCCAGCAGCTTATATGGCCCCGGGGAGACCCAGTACTTC. Residues: CASSLYGPGETQYF.